This TCR beta chain was sequenced for a study of breast tumors, draining lymph nodes, adjacent tissues. Study-wide results and caveats: Most tumor T cells seemingly derive from lymph node, then expand in tumor. Luminal-like breast cancer showed significantly higher tumor–nontumor repertoire similarity than basal-like. Tumor TCR diversity was below lymph nodes but above nontumor tissue. That most tumor T cells come from lymph nodes remained unproven.

Breast cancer patients provided tissue from their axillary draining lymph nodes. TCRdb reprocessed the multiplex PCR reads via MiXCR and lists one record per CDR3 protein. The sample lists about 140,000 distinct CDR3 sequences; less than 35% were seen once. The germline V gene has CDR1 SGHAT and CDR2 FQNNGV. The CDR3 has 13 amino acids. V was clipped by 8 bases and J by 6 bases, with 17 bases between them. This clonotype was found many times. The antigen is not known. The V and J genes are TRBV11-2 and TRBJ2-7; D possibly uses TRBD1 or TRBD2 (5 bases each). Sequencing was carried out using axillary lymph node tissue. The sequence came from a female donor with breast cancer. Some clones in this sample may be carry-over from other donors' samples. The CDR3 DNA reads TGTGCCAGCGTATTGCTCGGGACGTCCGAGCAGTACTTC. This codes for CASVLLGTSEQYF.